The 17 T cell receptor beta chains listed next were all sequenced from one sample in a study of CXCR3-negative and CXCR3-positive naive CD8 T cells (dated by TCRdb to between 2018 and 2020). These reads were obtained on a NextSeq 550. The Human TCR Profiling Kit (MiLaboratory) was used to prepare UMI-labeled 5' RACE TRB cDNA libraries. TCRdb reanalyzed the reads, keeping one entry per CDR3 protein sequence and omitting DNA. The table held for this sample gives roughly 70,000 distinct CDR3 sequences. The ten largest clones add up to 1.5% of the sample. The material sequenced was naive CXCR3- CD8+ T cells from blood. The meaning of the sample's cell subset or site label: CD45RO-CCR7+CD27+CD95- naive CD8+ T cells lacking CXCR3 (TNR3-). The source is a human donor in good health. Some clones in this sample may be carry-over from other donors' samples.

The V call is TRBV29-1, the J call TRBJ1-1; the D call of TRBD1 rests on TCRdb alone, since no DNA is present to check it. The length of the CDR3 is 12 residues. Germline V gene sequence: CDR1 SQVTM, CDR2 ANQGSEA. CDR3 residues: CSVPGKNTEAFF.

The gene calls are TRBV5-1 and TRBJ2-7. Germline CDR1 SGHRS, CDR2 YFSETQ. The CDR3 is 11 residues long. The CDR3 sequence: CASSLGHEQYF.

This chain links TRBV4-1 with TRBJ2-7; TCRdb lists TRBD1, though no DNA is available to test this call. CDR1 and CDR2 from the germline V gene are MGHRA and YSYEKL. This CDR3 has 15 residues. This chain's CDR3 is CASSQDRGFVHEQYF.

This chain's CDR3 is CSARLPAGGKYEQYF. J is TRBJ2-7 and V is TRBV20-1; TCRdb's D call, TRBD2, is unchecked because there is no DNA. Germline assignment: CDR1 DFQATT and CDR2 SNEGSKA (reference sequence). The CDR3 totals 15 residues.

The rearrangement links TRBV29-1 to TRBJ2-5; TCRdb outputs TRBD1, but without DNA this stays unchecked. The CDR3 spans 16 residues. Germline V lookup: CDR1 SQVTM, CDR2 ANQGSEA. The CDR3 sequence: CSVTMTPGQGASAQYF.

The rearrangement uses TRBV29-1 and TRBJ1-5; TCRdb names TRBD1, which stays unverified in the absence of DNA. The CDR3 has 14 amino acids. Germline V gene lookup returns CDR1 SQVTM and CDR2 ANQGSEA. The CDR3 here is CSPGVALGNQPQHF.

The chain combines TRBV20-1 with TRBJ2-2; TCRdb returns TRBD1, unconfirmable since there is no DNA. This CDR3 comprises 15 residues. Germline-derived CDR1 and CDR2 are DFQATT and SNEGSKA (reference sequence). Here the CDR3 reads CSARDGTGGTGELFF.

V gene TRBV6-5 combines with J gene TRBJ2-2. Germline-derived CDR1 and CDR2 are MNHEY and SVGAGI. The CDR3 length is 13 residues. CDR3 protein: CASTPLLTGELFF.

The chain couples TRBV7-9 to TRBJ2-1; absent DNA, TCRdb's TRBD2 call cannot be checked. This CDR3 is 15 amino acids long. Per germline, CDR1 SEHNR and CDR2 FQNEAQ (reference sequence). This CDR3 reads CASSSSTSGRGEQFF. Together with reference TRBV7-9 and TRBJ2-1, the CDR3 gives the full variable domain: DTGVSQNPRHKITKRGQNVTFRCDPISEHNRLYWYRQTLGQGPEFLTYFQNEAQLEKSRLLSDRFSAERPKGSFSTLEIQRTEQGDSAMYLCASSSSTSGRGEQFFGPGTRLTVL.

J is TRBJ1-5 and V is TRBV20-1. CDR1 DFQATT and CDR2 SNEGSKA come from the germline V gene (reference sequence). The CDR3 runs to 12 residues. The CDR3 here is CSAEISNQPQHF.

CDR3 sequence: CSAGGSADTEAFF. The rearrangement uses TRBV20-1 and TRBJ1-1; TCRdb's assignment of TRBD1 cannot be checked, as there is no DNA. The CDR3 consists of 13 residues. CDR1 and CDR2 from the germline V gene are DFQATT and SNEGSKA (reference sequence).

The chain has TRBV29-1 and TRBJ2-1; TCRdb names TRBD2, which stays unverified in the absence of DNA. Germline-derived CDR1 and CDR2 are SQVTM and ANQGSEA. This CDR3 is built from 15 residues. CDR3 region: CSVEGEGVNYNEQFF.

V gene TRBV11-2 combines with J gene TRBJ2-1; TCRdb calls TRBD1, which cannot be checked without DNA. In germline, CDR1 is SGHAT, CDR2 FQNNGV. CDR3 length: 17 residues. The CDR3: CASSFLTRGSSNNEQFF.

This CDR3 reads CASSEARRVPYEQYF. The chain employs TRBV2 and TRBJ2-7; the TCRdb call, TRBD1, lacks DNA for checking. This CDR3 contains 15 residues. CDR1 is SNHLY and CDR2 is FYNNEI in the germline V gene.

The V gene is TRBV20-1, the J gene TRBJ2-5; the D call of TRBD1 rests on TCRdb alone, since no DNA is present to check it. This CDR3 spans 16 amino acids. The V gene's germline CDR1 is DFQATT and CDR2 SNEGSKA (reference sequence). CDR3 protein: CSARGGTGDNQETQYF.

The chain has TRBV7-3 and TRBJ2-1; lacking DNA, the TRBD2 call made by TCRdb goes unchecked. The CDR3 loop spans 13 amino acids. Per germline, CDR1 SGHTA and CDR2 FQGTGA. This CDR3 reads CASSPGLAFEQFF.

The gene calls are TRBV7-9 and TRBJ2-7; the TCRdb call, TRBD1, lacks DNA for checking. The CDR3 consists of 15 residues. Germline assignment: CDR1 SEHNR and CDR2 FQNEAQ (reference sequence). CDR3 region: CASSPDRGSPYEQYF.